The 2 T cell receptor beta chains listed next were all sequenced from one sample in a study of T cell responses to AZD1222 COVID-19 vaccine. The table came from immunoSEQ multiplex PCR; TCRdb's copy has only in-frame clones and leaves some out. The table has about 60,000 clones, more than 65% seen once. The source was peripheral blood, collected on day 0 of AZD1222 vaccination. These receptors were taken from an adult in good health.

About this clone: The CDR3 does not end in the conserved phenylalanine or tryptophan, so this is likely a read error. The limits of the CDR3 on the DNA are not certain, so only TCRdb's listed CDR3 is given. The CDR3 is CASSQEGQTIL. The rearrangement links TRBV4-2 to TRBJ1-2. The CDR3 region is 11 residues in length, termini included. CDR1 is LGHNA and CDR2 is YNFKEQ in the germline V gene.

The gene calls are TRBV7-2 and TRBJ2-5; D unresolved. CDR3 length equals 13 residues. Germline-derived CDR1 and CDR2 are SGHTA and FQGNSA. V shed 3 bases and J shed 5 bases, with 10 bases lying between them. The chain's CDR3 is CASSLRRGETQYF. The CDR3 DNA is TGTGCCAGCAGCTTGAGGCGTGGGGAGACCCAGTACTTC.